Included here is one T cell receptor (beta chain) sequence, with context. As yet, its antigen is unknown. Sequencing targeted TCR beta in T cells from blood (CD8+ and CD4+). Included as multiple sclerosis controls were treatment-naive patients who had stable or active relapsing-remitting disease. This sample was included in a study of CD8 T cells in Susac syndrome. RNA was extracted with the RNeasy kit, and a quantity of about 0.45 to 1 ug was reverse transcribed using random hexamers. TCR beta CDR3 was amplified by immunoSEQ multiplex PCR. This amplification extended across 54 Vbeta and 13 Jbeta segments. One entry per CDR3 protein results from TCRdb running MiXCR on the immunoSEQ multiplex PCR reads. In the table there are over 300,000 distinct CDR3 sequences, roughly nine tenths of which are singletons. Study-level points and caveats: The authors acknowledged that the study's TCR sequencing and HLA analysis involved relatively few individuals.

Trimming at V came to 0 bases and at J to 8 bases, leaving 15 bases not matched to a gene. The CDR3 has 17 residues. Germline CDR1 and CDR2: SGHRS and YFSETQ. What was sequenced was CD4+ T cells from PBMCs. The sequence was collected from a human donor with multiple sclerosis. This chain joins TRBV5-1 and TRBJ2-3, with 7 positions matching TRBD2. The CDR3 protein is CASSLARLAESQGTQYF. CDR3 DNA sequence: TGCGCCAGCAGCTTGGCCCGTCTAGCGGAGAGTCAGGGTACGCAGTATTTT.